One sample yielded the 2 T cell receptor beta chains listed below, sequenced in a study of beta chain features in type 1 diabetes. These receptors' antigens are unknown. General observations from the study: Shortening of TCRB CDR3s, moderate but significant, appeared in all four CD4+ subsets of Type 1 diabetes patients.

Expressed TCRB transcripts were sequenced because the entire RNA isolate underwent reverse transcription. TCRdb's table, derived via immunoSEQ multiplex PCR, lists solely in-frame clones and lacks some. The data contain about 240,000 clones, more than 11% of them singletons. Specimen: naive CD4+ T cells from blood. The receptors were sampled from a man aged 25-45 years with type 1 diabetes.

This clone was seen only a few times. The chain couples TRBV5-1 to TRBJ1-4; 8 nucleotides agree with TRBD1. Germline CDR1 is SGHRS and CDR2 is YFSETQ. This CDR3 spans 14 amino acids. V trimming: 4 bases; J trimming: 8 bases; junction bases outside the gene matches: 7. CDR3 sequence (DNA): TGCGCCAGCAGCAGAGACAGGGGAGAGGAAAAACTGTTTTTT. It is translated as CASSRDRGEEKLFF.

J is TRBJ2-2 and V is TRBV11-2; no definite D call. CDR3 size: 15 residues. Germline V gene lookup returns CDR1 SGHAT and CDR2 FQNNGV. Trimming cost V 5 bases and J 2 bases, with 12 bases left between them. CDR3 amino acids: CASSPTLENTGELFF. The CDR3 DNA follows: TGTGCCAGCAGCCCTACCCTAGAAAACACCGGGGAGCTGTTTTTT.